This T cell receptor (beta chain) was captured in a study of identical twins. TCRdb recomputed calls from the 5' RACE reads with MiXCR, one row per CDR3 protein. The sample has 550,000 to 700,000 distinct CDR3 sequences; 21% are singletons. CDR1 is LGHNA, CDR2 YSLEER, per germline. The CDR3 has 16 residues. With 1 base clipped from V and 6 bases from J, the junction kept 6 bases outside the gene matches. Another study also made use of these data, one on T cells expressing NK-cell markers. From that report: These same clonotypes (in several donors) also led the CD3+CD56-NKG2C+ fraction.

The clonotype comes from a woman between 18 and 29 years old in good health. The chain carries TRBV4-3 and TRBJ2-2, with TRBD1 matching 9 bases. Sequencing used PBMCs. The CDR3 nucleotides are TGCGCCAGCAGCCAAGTTGGGACAGGGATACCCGGGGAGCTGTTTTTT. Translation: CASSQVGTGIPGELFF.